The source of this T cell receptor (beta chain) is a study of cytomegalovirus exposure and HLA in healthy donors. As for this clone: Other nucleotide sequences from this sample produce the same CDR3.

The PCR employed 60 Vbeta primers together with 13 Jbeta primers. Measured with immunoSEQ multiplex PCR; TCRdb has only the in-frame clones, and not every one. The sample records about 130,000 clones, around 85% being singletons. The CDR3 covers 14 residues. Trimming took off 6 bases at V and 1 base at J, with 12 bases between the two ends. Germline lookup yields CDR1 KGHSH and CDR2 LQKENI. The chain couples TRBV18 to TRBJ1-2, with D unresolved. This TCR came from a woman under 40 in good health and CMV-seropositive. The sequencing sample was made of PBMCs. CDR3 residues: CASSRLPNNYGYTF. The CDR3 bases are TGTGCCAGCTCGCGACTACCTAATAACTATGGCTACACCTTC.